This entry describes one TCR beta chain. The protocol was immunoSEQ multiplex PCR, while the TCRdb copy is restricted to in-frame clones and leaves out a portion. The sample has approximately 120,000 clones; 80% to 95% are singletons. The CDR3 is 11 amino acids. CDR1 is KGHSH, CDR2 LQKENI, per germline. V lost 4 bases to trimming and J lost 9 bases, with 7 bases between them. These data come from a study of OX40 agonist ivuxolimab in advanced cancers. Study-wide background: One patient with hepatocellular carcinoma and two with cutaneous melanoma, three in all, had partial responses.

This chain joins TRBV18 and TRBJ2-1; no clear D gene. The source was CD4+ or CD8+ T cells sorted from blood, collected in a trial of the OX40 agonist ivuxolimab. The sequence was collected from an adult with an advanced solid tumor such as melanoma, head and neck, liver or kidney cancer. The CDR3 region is CASSRPPEQFF. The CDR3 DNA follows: TGTGCCAGCTCACGTCCCCCTGAGCAGTTCTTC. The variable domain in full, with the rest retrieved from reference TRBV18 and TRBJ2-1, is NAGVMQNPRHLVRRRGQEARLRCSPMKGHSHVYWYRQLPEEGLKFMVYLQKENIIDESGMPKERFSAEFPKEGPSILRIQQVVRGDSAAYFCASSRPPEQFFGPGTRLTVL.